This T cell receptor beta chain comes out of a study of Graves' ophthalmopathy and Graves' hyperthyroidism. CDR3 size: 13 residues. Germline V gene data show CDR1 as SGHAT and CDR2 as FQDESV (reference sequence). V was clipped by 2 bases and J by 6 bases, with 7 bases between them. The sequenced template was RNA, covering the TCR beta CDR3 region. HTBI primers primed a first-round RT-PCR, and a second-round multiplex PCR followed. TCRdb fed the multiplex PCR reads into MiXCR, producing one record per CDR3 protein. The data contain approximately 700,000 distinct CDR3 sequences, roughly 40% of them seen just once; the ten biggest clones take up 44%.

The sequence was obtained from an adult man with Graves' ophthalmopathy. The rearrangement uses TRBV11-1 and TRBJ1-4; D gene uncertain. Sequencing used peripheral blood. The CDR3 here is CASSLSLDEKLFF. Here the CDR3 DNA reads TGTGCCAGCAGCTTAAGCCTGGATGAAAAACTGTTTTTT.